The 28 T cell receptor beta chains presented below share a single source sample, sequenced in a study of blood T cell repertoires in COVID-19. Clones were sequenced by immunoSEQ multiplex PCR, and TCRdb holds only the in-frame ones, with some missing. The sample yields more than 85,000 clones, about 71% seen once. The sequenced material came from peripheral blood. The receptors shown here come from a woman between 50 and 59 years old with acute or convalescent COVID-19.

The chain uses TRBV9 and TRBJ1-4; possible D gene TRBD1, 6 bases. There are 16 residues in the CDR3. Per germline, CDR1 SGDLS and CDR2 YYNGEE. V was shortened by 1 base and J by 0 bases, with 10 bases between the two germline ends. CDR3 nucleotides: TGTGCCAGCAGCGTATCTCCAGGGGCAACTAATGAAAAACTGTTTTTT. It specifies CASSVSPGATNEKLFF.

CDR3 sequence reads: CASTEGQGSYYEQYF. CDR3 in DNA: TGTGCCAGCACCGAGGGACAGGGTTCATACTACGAGCAGTACTTC. The rearrangement links TRBV5-5 to TRBJ2-7; 9 bases are shared with TRBD1. CDR3 length: 15 residues. Per germline, CDR1 SGHKS and CDR2 YYEKEE (reference sequence). V shed 6 bases and J 3 bases; nucleotides not matched to a gene: 10. The full variable domain, with the rest looked up from reference TRBV5-5 and TRBJ2-7, is DAGVTQSPTHLIKTRGQQVTLRCSPISGHKSVSWYQQVLGQGPQFIFQYYEKEERGRGNFPDRFSARQFPNYSSELNVNALLLGDSALYLCASTEGQGSYYEQYFGPGTRLTVT.

V usage is TRBV4-3 and J usage is TRBJ2-6; possibly TRBD1 for D (6 bases). This CDR3 region has 16 residues. Germline CDR1 reads LGHNA; CDR2 reads YSLEER. Trimming removed 2 bases from V and 2 bases from J, with 10 bases in between. The CDR3 spells CASSQPTGPGANVLTF. CDR3 bases: TGCGCCAGCAGCCAACCTACAGGGCCTGGGGCCAACGTCCTGACTTTC.

The chain links TRBV28 to TRBJ1-5; TRBD1 aligns across 7 bases. Germline lookup yields CDR1 MDHEN and CDR2 SYDVKM. The length of the CDR3 is 15 residues. J was trimmed by 3 bases and V by 6 bases; bases with no gene match: 8. In DNA form, the CDR3 reads TGTGCCAGCAGCAAACCGACAGGGAACAATCAGCCCCAGCATTTT. Protein: CASSKPTGNNQPQHF.

J is TRBJ2-5 and V is TRBV15; TRBD2 aligns across 10 bases. The CDR3 consists of 17 residues. Germline loops: CDR1 LNHNV, CDR2 YYDKDF (reference sequence). J lost 0 bases, V lost 1 base, and 5 bases had no gene match. CDR3 sequence: CATSRVGLAAYQETQYF. The CDR3 DNA follows: TGTGCCACCAGCAGAGTAGGACTAGCGGCGTACCAAGAGACCCAGTACTTC.

The rearrangement joins TRBV6-5 to TRBJ1-5, with unresolved D. This CDR3 is built from 13 residues. From germline, CDR1 is MNHEY and CDR2 SVGAGI. V dropped 6 bases and J dropped 9 bases, with 15 bases sitting between them. CDR3 loop: CASSLDGERPQHF. In nucleotides, the CDR3 is TGTGCCAGCAGCCTCGACGGGGAGAGGCCCCAGCATTTT.

This clone was seen once. The chain couples TRBV6-6 to TRBJ1-5; D is undetermined. The V and J ends lost 5 bases and 6 bases respectively, with 5 bases between them. Germline V CDR1 and CDR2: MNHNY, SVGAGI (reference sequence). The CDR3 runs 11 residues. The CDR3 sequence: CASSEIQPQHF. CDR3 DNA sequence: TGTGCCAGCAGTGAGATTCAGCCCCAGCATTTT.

The chain employs TRBV30 and TRBJ1-1; D perhaps matches TRBD1 (6 bases). CDR1 and CDR2 (germline): GTSNPN, SVGIG (reference sequence). V lost 2 bases, J lost 7 bases, and 11 bases lay in between. This CDR3 comprises 12 residues. Here the CDR3 reads CAWSFGQIEAFF. The CDR3 nucleotides are TGTGCCTGGAGTTTCGGACAGATTGAAGCTTTCTTT.

This clone was seen a single time. The gene calls are TRBV19 and TRBJ2-1, with 13 bases lining up with TRBD2. V shed 5 bases and J 5 bases; nucleotides not matched to a gene: 3. Looked up from germline, CDR1 is LNHDA and CDR2 is SQIVND (reference sequence). The CDR3 totals 15 residues. The CDR3 DNA reads as TGTGCCAGTAGTGTGGGACTAGCGGGGAACAATGAGCAGTTCTTC. The encoded protein is CASSVGLAGNNEQFF. The full variable domain, rest sourced from reference TRBV19 and TRBJ2-1, is DGGITQSPKYLFRKEGQNVTLSCEQNLNHDAMYWYRQDPGQGLRLIYYSQIVNDFQKGDIAEGYSVSREKKESFPLTVTSAQKNPTAFYLCASSVGLAGNNEQFFGPGTRLTVL.

The chain joins TRBV11-2 to TRBJ1-5; TRBD1 aligns across 7 bases. Germline values: CDR1 SGHAT, CDR2 FQNNGV. The CDR3 has 15 amino acids. With V trimmed by 0 bases and J by 2 bases, 1 base remained unmatched. CDR3 coding DNA: TGTGCCAGCAGCTTAGAAACAGGGGGCAATCAGCCCCAGCATTTT. Protein: CASSLETGGNQPQHF.

The V call is TRBV5-1, the J call TRBJ2-7; 7 bases align to TRBD1. Germline CDR1 SGHRS, CDR2 YFSETQ. This CDR3 has 14 residues. The ends lost 0 bases at V and 4 bases at J; junction bases unmatched: 4. The CDR3 protein is CASSLGQQGYEQYF. The CDR3 region has the DNA TGCGCCAGCAGCTTGGGTCAACAGGGGTACGAGCAGTACTTC. The full variable domain, in which reference TRBV5-1 and TRBJ2-7 provide the parts outside the CDR3, is KAGVTQTPRYLIKTRGQQVTLSCSPISGHRSVSWYQQTPGQGLQFLFEYFSETQRNKGNFPGRFSGRQFSNSRSEMNVSTLELGDSALYLCASSLGQQGYEQYFGPGTRLTVT.

The rearrangement uses TRBV4-3 and TRBJ2-1; 14 nucleotides match TRBD2. V was pared by 3 bases and J by 0 bases, with 4 bases of the junction left unmatched. This CDR3 comprises 18 residues. The V gene's germline CDR1 is LGHNA and CDR2 YSLEER. CDR3 sequence: CASSQRTSGGSSYNEQFF. In DNA form, the CDR3 reads TGCGCCAGCAGCCAGCGGACTAGCGGGGGGAGCTCCTACAATGAGCAGTTCTTC.

This clone was seen a handful of times. V gene TRBV28 combines with J gene TRBJ1-6, with 10 positions matching TRBD1. CDR1 MDHEN and CDR2 SYDVKM come from the germline V gene. The ends lost 5 bases at V and 9 bases at J; junction bases unmatched: 10. The CDR3 spans 16 residues. This chain's CDR3 is CASSTIGRDRGSPLHF. The CDR3 DNA follows: TGTGCCAGCAGTACCATAGGCCGGGACAGGGGTTCACCCCTCCACTTT.

The rearrangement uses TRBV5-1 and TRBJ2-6; D unclear. This CDR3 is 13 amino acids long. Looked up from germline, CDR1 is SGHRS and CDR2 is YFSETQ. V lost 4 bases and J 4 bases, leaving 6 bases between the germline ends. CDR3 nucleotide sequence: TGCGCCAGCAGCCCCCTGGGGGCCAACGTCCTGACTTTC. Residues: CASSPLGANVLTF.

V usage is TRBV7-2 and J usage is TRBJ1-2; 10 nucleotides align to TRBD1. CDR3 length: 16 residues. The germline V gene has CDR1 SGHTA and CDR2 FQGNSA. Trimming at V came to 6 bases and at J to 7 bases, leaving 14 bases not matched to a gene. In DNA, the CDR3 is TGTGCCAGCAGATTTACCGGGACAGGGGAAGGGGGTGGCTACACCTTC. Amino acids: CASRFTGTGEGGGYTF.

CDR3 amino acids: CASSPRDSETGELFF. The CDR3, as DNA: TGTGCCAGTAGTCCCAGGGACAGCGAAACCGGGGAGCTGTTTTTT. The genes are TRBV19 and TRBJ2-2, with 7 bases identical to TRBD1. This CDR3 has 15 residues. With V trimmed by 5 bases and J by 5 bases, 8 bases remained unmatched. CDR1 LNHDA and CDR2 SQIVND come from the germline V gene (reference sequence).

The chain has TRBV7-2 and TRBJ2-7; D gene unclear. V was clipped by 5 bases and J by 0 bases, with 8 bases between them. CDR3 length: 13 residues. Per germline, CDR1 SGHTA and CDR2 FQGNSA. The CDR3 DNA is TGTGCCAGCAGCATGACTCGCTCCTACGAGCAGTACTTC. It encodes CASSMTRSYEQYF.

J is TRBJ1-1 and V is TRBV6-5, with 10 nucleotides matching TRBD1. The germline V gene has CDR1 MNHEY and CDR2 SVGAGI. J gave up 7 bases and V 5 bases, and 7 bases lay outside the gene matches. The CDR3 is 14 residues long. The CDR3 DNA is TGTGCCAGCAGTCAACCGGGACAGGGGCTTGAAGCTTTCTTT. Protein: CASSQPGQGLEAFF.

The chain couples TRBV6-2 or TRBV6-3 to TRBJ2-3, with 7 bases fitting TRBD2. With 5 bases clipped from V and 4 bases from J, the junction kept 9 bases outside the gene matches. The CDR3 is 15 residues long. Germline values: CDR1 MNHEY, CDR2 SVGEGT. CDR3 residues: CASSPGGSGADTQYF. The CDR3 region has the DNA TGTGCCAGCAGTCCGGGGGGTAGCGGAGCAGATACGCAGTATTTT.

The CDR3 spells CASVQGETDTQYF. The CDR3 bases are TGTGCCAGCGTACAGGGAGAGACAGATACGCAGTATTTT. This chain joins TRBV12-3 or TRBV12-4 and TRBJ2-3; D might be TRBD1 (6 bases). The V and J ends lost 8 bases and 3 bases respectively, with 12 bases between them. This CDR3 region has 13 residues.

The CDR3 reads CASSLPFVSSAFF. The DNA for the CDR3 is TGTGCCAGCAGTTTACCCTTTGTTTCCTCAGCTTTCTTT. V gene TRBV28 combines with J gene TRBJ1-1; D uncertain. The CDR3 runs 13 residues. Germline lookup yields CDR1 MDHEN and CDR2 SYDVKM. The V gene lost 2 bases and the J gene lost 10 bases, with 14 bases spanning the gap. Filled out from reference TRBV28 and TRBJ1-1, the complete variable domain reads DVKVTQSSRYLVKRTGEKVFLECVQDMDHENMFWYRQDPGLGLRLIYFSYDVKMKEKGDIPEGYSVSREKKERFSLILESASTNQTSMYLCASSLPFVSSAFFGQGTRLTVV.

The V gene is TRBV7-2, the J gene TRBJ2-2, with 9 positions matching TRBD2. V lost 0 bases and J lost 4; bases outside the gene matches: 3. The CDR3 loop spans 16 amino acids. Germline CDR1 reads SGHTA; CDR2 reads FQGNSA. The CDR3 reads CASSLAGSGGTGELFF. The CDR3 DNA reads as TGTGCCAGCAGCTTAGCTGGTAGCGGGGGCACCGGGGAGCTGTTTTTT.

This chain links TRBV6-1 with TRBJ1-5; 7 bases map to TRBD1. Losses at the gene ends were 4 bases for V and 0 bases for J; bases not matched to a gene: 6. The germline gives CDR1 MNHNS, CDR2 SASEGT. The CDR3 runs to 16 residues. The CDR3 here is CASSGGTEYSNQPQHF. The CDR3 DNA sequence: TGTGCCAGCAGTGGGGGGACAGAATATAGCAATCAGCCCCAGCATTTT.

This chain joins TRBV19 and TRBJ1-1; 10 bases are a match to TRBD1. Germline V gene data show CDR1 as LNHDA and CDR2 as SQIVND (reference sequence). J gave up 2 bases and V 5 bases, and 8 bases lay outside the gene matches. This CDR3 region has 16 residues. The CDR3 bases are TGTGCCAGTAGTCCGAGGGACAGGGGACCCAACACTGAAGCTTTCTTT. It yields the protein CASSPRDRGPNTEAFF.

The rearrangement links TRBV2 to TRBJ1-5; a possible D gene is TRBD1 (5 bases). The CDR3 spans 15 residues. Germline loops: CDR1 SNHLY, CDR2 FYNNEI. The germline V and J ends were trimmed by 5 bases and 4 bases, with 15 bases remaining between them. The CDR3 here is CASSPPGLGNQPQHF. In nucleotides, the CDR3 is TGTGCCAGCAGTCCCCCGGGACTAGGGAATCAGCCCCAGCATTTT.

The gene calls are TRBV4-2 and TRBJ1-6, with 8 nucleotides matching TRBD1. Germline-derived CDR1 and CDR2 are LGHNA and YNFKEQ. The ends lost 0 bases at V and 10 bases at J; junction bases unmatched: 5. The CDR3 consists of 15 residues. The CDR3 nucleotides are TGTGCCAGCAGCCAAGAGACAGGGGCAGTGTCACCCCTCCACTTT. Its translation is CASSQETGAVSPLHF.

The CDR3 sequence: CASSLEGNEQFF. CDR3 nucleotide sequence: TGCGCCAGCAGCTTGGAGGGGAATGAGCAGTTCTTC. The chain recombines TRBV5-1 with TRBJ2-1; D is possibly TRBD1 (5 bases). The germline gives CDR1 SGHRS, CDR2 YFSETQ. The CDR3 extends over 12 amino acids. V was pared by 0 bases and J by 7 bases, with 5 bases between.

This clone was detected once. This chain connects TRBV7-3 to TRBJ1-6, with TRBD1 matching over 7 bases. J lost 9 bases, V lost 1 base, and 3 bases had no gene match. This CDR3 contains 14 residues. Germline values: CDR1 SGHTA, CDR2 FQGTGA. CDR3 residues: CASSLNRGLSPLHF. The DNA of the CDR3 is TGTGCCAGCAGCTTAAATAGGGGGCTTTCACCCCTCCACTTT.